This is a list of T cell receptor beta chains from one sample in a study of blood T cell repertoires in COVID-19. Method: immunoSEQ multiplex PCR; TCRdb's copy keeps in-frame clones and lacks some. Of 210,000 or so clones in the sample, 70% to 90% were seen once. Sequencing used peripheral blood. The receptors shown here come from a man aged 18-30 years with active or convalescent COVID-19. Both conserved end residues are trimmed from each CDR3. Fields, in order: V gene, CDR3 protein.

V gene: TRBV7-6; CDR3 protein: ASSTRTDQPQH
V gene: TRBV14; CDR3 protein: ASSHRGAGTTYQETQY
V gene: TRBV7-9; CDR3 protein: ASSFMGLNTGELF
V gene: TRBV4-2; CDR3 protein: ASSQGQGTPYEQY
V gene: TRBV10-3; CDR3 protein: AISDFSGGRGVYEQY
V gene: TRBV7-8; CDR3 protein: ASSRGTASPNNYGYT
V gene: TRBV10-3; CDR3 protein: AIRINTTEAF
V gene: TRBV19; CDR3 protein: ASSRGTSGRATNEQF
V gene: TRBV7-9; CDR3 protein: ASSLAGLPFHEQY
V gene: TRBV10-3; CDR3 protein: ATSIAGESEQF
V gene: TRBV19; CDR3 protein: ASSIMREGHLAKNIQY
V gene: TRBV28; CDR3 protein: ASSLTGSTGELF
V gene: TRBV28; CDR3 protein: ASSPPPSGTLSSYNEQF
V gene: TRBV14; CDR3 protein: ASSQEPRGGYT
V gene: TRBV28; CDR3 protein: ASSIRTGSGNQPQH
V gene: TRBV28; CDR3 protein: ASSLPLVAGVGYT
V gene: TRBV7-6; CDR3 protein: ASSREIRLAGGPLTGELF
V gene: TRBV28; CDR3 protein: ASRPGQGGAYEQY
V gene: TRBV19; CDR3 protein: ASSIGSHGEETQY
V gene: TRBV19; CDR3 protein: ASSIWTQGAVNTEAF
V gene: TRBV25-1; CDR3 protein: ASRNGNSPLH
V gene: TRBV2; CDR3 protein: ASSDLRVSEQY
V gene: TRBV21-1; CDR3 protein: ASSKMRDRRSYEQY
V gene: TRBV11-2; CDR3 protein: ASSPGVTGSNEKLF
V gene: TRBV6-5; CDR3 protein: ASSTDRWGNQPQH
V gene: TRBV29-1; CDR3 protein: SVSAGGNTEAF
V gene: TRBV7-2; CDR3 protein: ASSPSGRAEEQY
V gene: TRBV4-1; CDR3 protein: ASSQPTKGRDRVSSPLH
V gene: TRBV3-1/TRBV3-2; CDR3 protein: ASSPLGGPPSDTQY
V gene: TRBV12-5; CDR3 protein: ASGKESSYNSPLH
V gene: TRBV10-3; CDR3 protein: AIHRRTGDGYT
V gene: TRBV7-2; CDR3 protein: ASSLEVGLRELF
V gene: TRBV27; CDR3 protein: ASSIGTANQPQH
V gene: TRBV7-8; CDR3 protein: ASSRLQGTEAF
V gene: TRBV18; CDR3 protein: ASSPRDTGTGVYGYT
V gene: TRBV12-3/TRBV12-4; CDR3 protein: ATKTGGYGYT
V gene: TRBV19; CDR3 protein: ASSILAKRGNEQF
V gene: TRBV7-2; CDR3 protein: ASSPSQGNQPQH
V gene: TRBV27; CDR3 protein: ASGPGQGAKEQY
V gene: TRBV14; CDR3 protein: ASSQYTDTQY